The clone carrying this TCR beta chain turned up a few times. The source of the sample is a study of blood T cell repertoires in COVID-19. Whole-study context: There were acute and convalescent COVID-19 samples, and they came from the United States, Italy and Spain. The analysed material was cDNA or gDNA that came from T cells, B-cell-depleted T cells, or PBMCs.

Original analysis: Estimation of nucleated cell counts relied on the amplification of reference gene primers. Assay used: immunoSEQ multiplex PCR; TCRdb lists only in-frame clones, some missing. V and J calls and clone size come straight from that table; D and trimming were deduced from the DNA. The data contain about 290,000 clones, around nine tenths of them seen just once; the ten biggest clones take up roughly 10%. The CDR3 is 13 amino acids. Trimming shortened V by 3 bases and J by 8 bases, and 10 bases separated the two germline ends. From germline, CDR1 is SGHAT and CDR2 FQNNGV. Patients from Seattle were sampled longitudinally, starting during active infection.

This receptor was taken from a woman in her twenties or thirties with COVID-19, enrolled during active disease. The material sequenced was peripheral blood. The rearrangement joins TRBV11-2 to TRBJ1-4, with D perhaps TRBD1 (6 bases). The DNA for the CDR3 is TGTGCCAGCAGCTTTGACAGGCAAGAAAAACTGTTTTTT. Translating gives CASSFDRQEKLFF.